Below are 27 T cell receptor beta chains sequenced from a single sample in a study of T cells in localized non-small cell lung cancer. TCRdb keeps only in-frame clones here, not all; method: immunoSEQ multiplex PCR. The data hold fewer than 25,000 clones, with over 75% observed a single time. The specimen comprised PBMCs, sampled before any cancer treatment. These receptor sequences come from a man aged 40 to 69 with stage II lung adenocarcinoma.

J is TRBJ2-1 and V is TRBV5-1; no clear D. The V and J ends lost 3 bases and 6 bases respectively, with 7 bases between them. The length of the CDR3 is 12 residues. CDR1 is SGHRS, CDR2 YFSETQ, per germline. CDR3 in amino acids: CASSSTFNEQFF. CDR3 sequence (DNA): TGCGCCAGCAGCTCGACATTCAATGAGCAGTTCTTC.

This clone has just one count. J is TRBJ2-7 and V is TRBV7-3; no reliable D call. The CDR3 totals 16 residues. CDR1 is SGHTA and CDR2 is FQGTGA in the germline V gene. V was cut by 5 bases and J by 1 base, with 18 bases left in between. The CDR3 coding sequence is TGTGCCAGCAGCCGAAACACTACAAGTTATTCCTACGAGCAGTACTTC. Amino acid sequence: CASSRNTTSYSYEQYF.

The CDR3 bases are TGTGCCAGCTCACCACCAGGGACAAGCAACACTGAAGCTTTCTTT. It yields the protein CASSPPGTSNTEAFF. V gene TRBV18 combines with J gene TRBJ1-1, with a weak D call TRBD1 (6 bases). The CDR3 is made up of 15 amino acids. V was trimmed by 0 bases and J by 2 bases, leaving 10 bases between them. The germline gives CDR1 KGHSH, CDR2 LQKENI.

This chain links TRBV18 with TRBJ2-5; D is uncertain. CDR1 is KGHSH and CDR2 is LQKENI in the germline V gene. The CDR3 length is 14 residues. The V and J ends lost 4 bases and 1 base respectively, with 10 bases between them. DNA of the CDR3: TGTGCCAGCTCACTGGCCAGTAGCCAAGAGACCCAGTACTTC. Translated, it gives CASSLASSQETQYF.

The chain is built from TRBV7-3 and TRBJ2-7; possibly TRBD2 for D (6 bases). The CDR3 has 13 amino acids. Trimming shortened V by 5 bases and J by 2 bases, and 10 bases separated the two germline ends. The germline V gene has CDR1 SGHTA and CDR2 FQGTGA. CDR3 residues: CASSMGLAYEQYF. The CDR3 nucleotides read TGTGCCAGCAGCATGGGACTTGCCTACGAGCAGTACTTC.

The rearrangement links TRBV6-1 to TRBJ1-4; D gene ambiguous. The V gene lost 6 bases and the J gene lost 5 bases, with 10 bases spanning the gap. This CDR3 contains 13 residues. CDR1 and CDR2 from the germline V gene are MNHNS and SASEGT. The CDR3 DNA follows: TGTGCCAGCAGGGCCGGGCAAAATGAAAAACTGTTTTTT. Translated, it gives CASRAGQNEKLFF.

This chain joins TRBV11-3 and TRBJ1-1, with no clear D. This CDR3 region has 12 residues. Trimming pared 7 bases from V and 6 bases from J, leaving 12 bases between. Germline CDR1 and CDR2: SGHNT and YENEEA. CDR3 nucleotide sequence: TGTGCCAGCAAACGGGAACGGGCTGAAGCTTTCTTT. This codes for CASKRERAEAFF. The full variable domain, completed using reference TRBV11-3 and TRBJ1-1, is EAGVVQSPRYKIIEKKQPVAFWCNPISGHNTLYWYLQNLGQGPELLIRYENEEAVDDSQLPKDRFSAERLKGVDSTLKIQPAELGDSAVYLCASKRERAEAFFGQGTRLTVV.

CDR3 sequence: CASSSGLAGPETQYF. CDR3 DNA: TGTGCCAGCAGCAGCGGTCTGGCGGGTCCGGAGACCCAGTACTTC. The chain recombines TRBV5-4 with TRBJ2-5, with a possible D match to TRBD2 (5 bases). V dropped 4 bases and J dropped 5 bases, with 18 bases sitting between them. Germline lookup yields CDR1 SGHNT and CDR2 YYREEE (reference sequence). CDR3 length equals 15 residues.

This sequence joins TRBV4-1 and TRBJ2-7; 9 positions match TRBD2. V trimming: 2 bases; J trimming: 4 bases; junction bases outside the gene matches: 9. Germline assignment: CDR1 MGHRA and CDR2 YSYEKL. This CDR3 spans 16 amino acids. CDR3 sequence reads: CASSQSAVAGAYEQYF. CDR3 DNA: TGCGCCAGCAGCCAAAGCGCGGTAGCGGGAGCATACGAGCAGTACTTC.

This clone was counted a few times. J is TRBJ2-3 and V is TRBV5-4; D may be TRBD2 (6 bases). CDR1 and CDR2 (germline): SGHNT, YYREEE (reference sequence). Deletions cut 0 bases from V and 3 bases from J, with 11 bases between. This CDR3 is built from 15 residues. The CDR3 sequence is CASSLASGVTDTQYF. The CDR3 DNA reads TGTGCCAGCAGCTTGGCGTCGGGAGTGACAGATACGCAGTATTTT.

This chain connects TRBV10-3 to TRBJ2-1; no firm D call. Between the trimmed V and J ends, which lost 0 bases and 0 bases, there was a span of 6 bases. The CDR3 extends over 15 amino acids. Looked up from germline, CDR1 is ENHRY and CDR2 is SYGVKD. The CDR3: CAISESSRSYNEQFF. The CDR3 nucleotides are TGTGCCATCAGTGAGTCTTCCCGCTCCTACAATGAGCAGTTCTTC.

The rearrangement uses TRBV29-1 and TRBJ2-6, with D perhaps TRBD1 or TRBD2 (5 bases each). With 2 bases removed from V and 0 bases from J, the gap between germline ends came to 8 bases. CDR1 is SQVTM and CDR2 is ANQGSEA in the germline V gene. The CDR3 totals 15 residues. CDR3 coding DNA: TGCAGCGTTGAACGAGGGGCCTCTGGGGCCAACGTCCTGACTTTC. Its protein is CSVERGASGANVLTF.

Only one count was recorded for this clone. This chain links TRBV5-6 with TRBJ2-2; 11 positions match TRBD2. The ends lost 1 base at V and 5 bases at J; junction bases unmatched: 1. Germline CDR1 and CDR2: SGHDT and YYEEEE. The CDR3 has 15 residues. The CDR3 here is CASSLPSGGTGELFF. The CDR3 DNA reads TGTGCCAGCAGCTTGCCTAGCGGGGGGACCGGGGAGCTGTTTTTT.

The chain's CDR3 is CASNQPKTGTLGEQYF. The CDR3 coding sequence is TGTGCCAGCAACCAACCTAAGACGGGAACGCTAGGGGAGCAGTACTTC. V usage is TRBV25-1 and J usage is TRBJ2-7, with a tentative D call TRBD2 (5 bases). Trimming left V 7 bases short and J 7 bases short, with 26 bases between. The germline V gene has CDR1 MGHDK and CDR2 SYGVNS. CDR3 length: 16 residues.

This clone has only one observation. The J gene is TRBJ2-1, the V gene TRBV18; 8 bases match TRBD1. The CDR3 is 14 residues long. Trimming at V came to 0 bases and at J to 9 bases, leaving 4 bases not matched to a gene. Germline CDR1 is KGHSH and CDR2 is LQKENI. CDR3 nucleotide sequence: TGTGCCAGCTCACCACCGGGACAGGCGGGTGAGCAGTTCTTC. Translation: CASSPPGQAGEQFF. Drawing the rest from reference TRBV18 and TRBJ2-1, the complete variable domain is NAGVMQNPRHLVRRRGQEARLRCSPMKGHSHVYWYRQLPEEGLKFMVYLQKENIIDESGMPKERFSAEFPKEGPSILRIQQVVRGDSAAYFCASSPPGQAGEQFFGPGTRLTVL.

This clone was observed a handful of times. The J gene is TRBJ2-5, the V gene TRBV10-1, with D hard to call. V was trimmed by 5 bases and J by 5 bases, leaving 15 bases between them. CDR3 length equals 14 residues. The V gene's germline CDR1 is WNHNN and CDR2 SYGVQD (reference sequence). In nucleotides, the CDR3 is TGCGCCAGCAGTCCCCCGGACGGTTTGGAGACCCAGTACTTC. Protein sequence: CASSPPDGLETQYF.

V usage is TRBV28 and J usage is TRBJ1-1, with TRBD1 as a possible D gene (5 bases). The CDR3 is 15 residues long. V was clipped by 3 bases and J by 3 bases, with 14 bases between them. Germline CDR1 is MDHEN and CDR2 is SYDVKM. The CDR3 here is CASSFGVGGDTEAFF. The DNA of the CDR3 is TGTGCCAGCAGTTTCGGGGTCGGAGGGGACACTGAAGCTTTCTTT.

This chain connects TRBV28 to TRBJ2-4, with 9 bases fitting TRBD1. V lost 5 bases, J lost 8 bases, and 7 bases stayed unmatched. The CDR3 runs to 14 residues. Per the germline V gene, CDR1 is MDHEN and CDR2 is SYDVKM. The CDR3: CASSPGTGRDIQYF. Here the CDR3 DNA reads TGTGCCAGCAGTCCCGGGACAGGGAGGGACATTCAGTACTTC.

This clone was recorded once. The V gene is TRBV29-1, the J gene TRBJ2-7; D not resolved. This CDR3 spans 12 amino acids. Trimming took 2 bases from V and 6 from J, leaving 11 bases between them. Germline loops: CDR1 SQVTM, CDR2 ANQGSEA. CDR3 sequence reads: CSVERGTPEQYF. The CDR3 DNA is TGCAGCGTTGAACGAGGTACCCCCGAGCAGTACTTC.

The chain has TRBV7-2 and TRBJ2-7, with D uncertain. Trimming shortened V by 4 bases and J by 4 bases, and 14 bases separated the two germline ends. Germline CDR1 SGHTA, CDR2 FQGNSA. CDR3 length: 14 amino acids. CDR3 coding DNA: TGTGCCAGCAGCTCCCGGGCAGACCTATACGAGCAGTACTTC. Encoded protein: CASSSRADLYEQYF.

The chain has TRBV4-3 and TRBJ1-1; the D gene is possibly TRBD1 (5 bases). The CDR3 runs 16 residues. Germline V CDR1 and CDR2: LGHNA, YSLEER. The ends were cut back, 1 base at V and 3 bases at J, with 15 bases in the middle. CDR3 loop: CASSQGMGRLDTEAFF. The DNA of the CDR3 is TGCGCCAGCAGCCAAGGTATGGGGCGTTTGGACACTGAAGCTTTCTTT.

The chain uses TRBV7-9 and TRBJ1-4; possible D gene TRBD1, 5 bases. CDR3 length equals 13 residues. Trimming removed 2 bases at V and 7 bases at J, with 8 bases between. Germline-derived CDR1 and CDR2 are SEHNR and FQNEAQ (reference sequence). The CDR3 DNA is TGTGCCAGCAGCTTACAGGGCCCTGAAAAACTGTTTTTT. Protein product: CASSLQGPEKLFF. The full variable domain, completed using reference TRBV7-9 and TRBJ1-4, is DTGVSQNPRHKITKRGQNVTFRCDPISEHNRLYWYRQTLGQGPEFLTYFQNEAQLEKSRLLSDRFSAERPKGSFSTLEIQRTEQGDSAMYLCASSLQGPEKLFFGSGTQLSVL.

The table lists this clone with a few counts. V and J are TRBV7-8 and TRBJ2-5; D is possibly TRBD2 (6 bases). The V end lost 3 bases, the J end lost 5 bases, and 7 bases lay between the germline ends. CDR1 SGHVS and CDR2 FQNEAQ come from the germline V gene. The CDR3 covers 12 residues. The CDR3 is CASSFLAETQYF. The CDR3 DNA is TGTGCCAGCAGCTTCCTAGCGGAGACCCAGTACTTC. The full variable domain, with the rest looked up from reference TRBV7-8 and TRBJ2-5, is GAGVSQSPRYKVAKRGQDVALRCDPISGHVSLFWYQQALGQGPEFLTYFQNEAQLDKSGLPSDRFFAERPEGSVSTLKIQRTQQEDSAVYLCASSFLAETQYFGPGTRLLVL.

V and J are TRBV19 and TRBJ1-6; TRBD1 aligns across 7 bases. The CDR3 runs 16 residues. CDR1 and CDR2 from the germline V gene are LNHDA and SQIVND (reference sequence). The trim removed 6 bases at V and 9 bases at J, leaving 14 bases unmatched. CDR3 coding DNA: TGTGCCAGTAGCTCAGAAGCAGGGGGGATTGGTTCACCCCTCCACTTT. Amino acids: CASSSEAGGIGSPLHF.

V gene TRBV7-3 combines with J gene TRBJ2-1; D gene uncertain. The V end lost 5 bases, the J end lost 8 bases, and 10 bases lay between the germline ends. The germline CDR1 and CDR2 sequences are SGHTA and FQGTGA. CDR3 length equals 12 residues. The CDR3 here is CASSPGGDEQFF. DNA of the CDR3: TGTGCCAGCAGCCCTGGTGGAGATGAGCAGTTCTTC. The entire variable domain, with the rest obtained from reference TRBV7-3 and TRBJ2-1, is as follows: GAGVSQTPSNKVTEKGKYVELRCDPISGHTALYWYRQSLGQGPEFLIYFQGTGAADDSGLPNDRFFAVRPEGSVSTLKIQRTERGDSAVYLCASSPGGDEQFFGPGTRLTVL.

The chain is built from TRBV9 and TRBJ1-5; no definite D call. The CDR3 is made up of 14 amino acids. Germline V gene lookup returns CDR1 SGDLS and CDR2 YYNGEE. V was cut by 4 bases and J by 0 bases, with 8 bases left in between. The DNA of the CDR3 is TGTGCCAGCAGCCAAGAGGATAGCAATCAGCCCCAGCATTTT. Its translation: CASSQEDSNQPQHF.

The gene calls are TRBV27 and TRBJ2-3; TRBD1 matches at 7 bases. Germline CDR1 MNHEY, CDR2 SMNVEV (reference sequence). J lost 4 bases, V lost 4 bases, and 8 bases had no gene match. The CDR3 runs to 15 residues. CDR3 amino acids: CASSSPPQGADTQYF. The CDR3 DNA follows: TGTGCCAGCAGTTCACCTCCCCAGGGGGCAGATACGCAGTATTTT.